This TCR beta chain came from a study of cytomegalovirus exposure and HLA in healthy donors. Study background: In an earlier analysis, 95 million to 140 million unique TCR beta sequences were found from about 190 million T cells.

60 Vbeta and 13 Jbeta primers were used in PCR. Only in-frame clones appear in the TCRdb table, and some are missing; sequencing was by immunoSEQ multiplex PCR. The sample includes about 100,000 clones, 65% to 80% seen only once; the top ten take over 3.5%. This CDR3 has 12 residues. Germline lookup yields CDR1 SNHLY and CDR2 FYNNEI. V shed 7 bases and J 3 bases; nucleotides not matched to a gene: 2. The chain links TRBV2 to TRBJ1-1; 7 bases are a match to TRBD1. The sequencing input was PBMCs. The receptor comes from a woman in her forties or fifties in good health and CMV-seropositive. In nucleotides, the CDR3 is TGTGCCAGCACGGACAGGTACACTGAAGCTTTCTTT. Translating gives CASTDRYTEAFF.